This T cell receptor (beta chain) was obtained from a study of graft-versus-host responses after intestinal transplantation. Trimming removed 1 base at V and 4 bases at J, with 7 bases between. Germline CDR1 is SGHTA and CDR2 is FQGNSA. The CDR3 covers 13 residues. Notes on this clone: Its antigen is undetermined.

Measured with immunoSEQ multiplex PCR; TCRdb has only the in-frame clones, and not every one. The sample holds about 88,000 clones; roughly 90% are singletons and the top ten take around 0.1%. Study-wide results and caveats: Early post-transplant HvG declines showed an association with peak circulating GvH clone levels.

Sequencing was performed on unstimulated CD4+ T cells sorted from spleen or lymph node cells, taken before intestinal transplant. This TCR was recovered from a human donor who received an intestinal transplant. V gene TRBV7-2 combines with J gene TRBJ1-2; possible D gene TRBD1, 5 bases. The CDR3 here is CASSLEGRYGYTF. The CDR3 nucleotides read TGTGCCAGCAGCTTAGAGGGGCGCTATGGCTACACCTTC.